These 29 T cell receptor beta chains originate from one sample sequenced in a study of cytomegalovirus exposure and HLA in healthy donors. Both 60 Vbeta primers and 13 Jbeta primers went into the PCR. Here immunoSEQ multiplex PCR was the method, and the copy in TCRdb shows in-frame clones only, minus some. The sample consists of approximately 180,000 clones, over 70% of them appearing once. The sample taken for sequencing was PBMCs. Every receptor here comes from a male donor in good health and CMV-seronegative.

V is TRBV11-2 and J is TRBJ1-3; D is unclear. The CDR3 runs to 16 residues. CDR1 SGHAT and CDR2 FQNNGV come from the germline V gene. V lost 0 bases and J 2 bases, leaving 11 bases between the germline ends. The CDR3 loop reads CASSLDSTSAGNTIYF. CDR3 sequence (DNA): TGTGCCAGCAGCTTAGATAGCACCAGCGCTGGAAACACCATATATTTT.

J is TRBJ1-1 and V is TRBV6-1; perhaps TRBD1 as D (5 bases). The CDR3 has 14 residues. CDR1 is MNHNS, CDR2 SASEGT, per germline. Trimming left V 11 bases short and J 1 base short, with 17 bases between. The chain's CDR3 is CAVLGGQGNTEAFF. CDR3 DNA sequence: TGTGCCGTCCTAGGTGGGCAGGGGAACACTGAAGCTTTCTTT.

DNA of the CDR3: TGTGCCAGCAGTTCCAGGGACAGGACCTACGAGCAGTACTTC. Amino acid sequence: CASSSRDRTYEQYF. The chain joins TRBV28 to TRBJ2-7; 8 bases match TRBD1. V lost 4 bases, J lost 2 bases, and 4 bases stayed unmatched. CDR3 length: 14 residues. Germline-derived CDR1 and CDR2 are MDHEN and SYDVKM.

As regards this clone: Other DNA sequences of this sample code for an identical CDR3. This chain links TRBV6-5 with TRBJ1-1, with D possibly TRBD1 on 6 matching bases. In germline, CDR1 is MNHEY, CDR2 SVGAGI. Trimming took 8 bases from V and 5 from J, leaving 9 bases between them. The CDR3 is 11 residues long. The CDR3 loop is CASGGATEAFF. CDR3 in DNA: TGTGCCAGCGGGGGGGCAACTGAAGCTTTCTTT.

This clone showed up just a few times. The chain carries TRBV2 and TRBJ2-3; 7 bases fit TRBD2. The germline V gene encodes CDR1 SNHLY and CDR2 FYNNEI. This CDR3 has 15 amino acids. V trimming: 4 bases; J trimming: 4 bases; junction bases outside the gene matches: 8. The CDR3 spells CASSARTSSPDTQYF. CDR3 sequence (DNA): TGTGCCAGCAGTGCGAGGACTAGTTCACCAGATACGCAGTATTTT.

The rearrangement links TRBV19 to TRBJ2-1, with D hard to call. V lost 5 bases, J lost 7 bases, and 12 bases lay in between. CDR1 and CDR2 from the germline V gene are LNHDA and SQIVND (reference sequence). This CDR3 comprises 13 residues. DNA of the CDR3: TGTGCCAGTAGTTCGAGACTGGCGAATGAGCAGTTCTTC. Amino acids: CASSSRLANEQFF. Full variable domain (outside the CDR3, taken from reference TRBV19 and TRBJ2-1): DGGITQSPKYLFRKEGQNVTLSCEQNLNHDAMYWYRQDPGQGLRLIYYSQIVNDFQKGDIAEGYSVSREKKESFPLTVTSAQKNPTAFYLCASSSRLANEQFFGPGTRLTVL.

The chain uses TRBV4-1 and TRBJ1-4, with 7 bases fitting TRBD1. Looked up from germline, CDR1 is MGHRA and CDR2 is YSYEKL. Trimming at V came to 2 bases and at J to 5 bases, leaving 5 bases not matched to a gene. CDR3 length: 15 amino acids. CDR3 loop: CASSQIQGLNEKLFF. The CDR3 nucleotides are TGCGCCAGCAGCCAAATACAGGGGTTGAATGAAAAACTGTTTTTT.

The CDR3 here is CASSFLFREVGGYTF. CDR3 nucleotides: TGTGCCAGTAGTTTCCTCTTTCGGGAAGTGGGGGGCTACACCTTC. V and J are TRBV19 and TRBJ1-2; no clear D gene. CDR1 LNHDA and CDR2 SQIVND come from the germline V gene (reference sequence). V was pared by 5 bases and J by 8 bases, with 21 bases between. The CDR3 contains 15 residues.

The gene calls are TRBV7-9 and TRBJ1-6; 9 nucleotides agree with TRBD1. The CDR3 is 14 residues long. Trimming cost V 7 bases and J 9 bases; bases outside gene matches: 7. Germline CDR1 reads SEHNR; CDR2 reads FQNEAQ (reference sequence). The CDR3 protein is CASTTGGERSPLHF. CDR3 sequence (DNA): TGTGCCAGCACCACAGGGGGCGAACGTTCACCCCTCCACTTT.

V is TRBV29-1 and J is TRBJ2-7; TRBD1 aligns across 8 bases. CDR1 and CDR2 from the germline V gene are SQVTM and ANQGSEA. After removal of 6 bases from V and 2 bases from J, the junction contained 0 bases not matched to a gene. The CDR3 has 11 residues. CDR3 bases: TGCAGCGTACAGGGGGCCTACGAGCAGTACTTC. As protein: CSVQGAYEQYF.

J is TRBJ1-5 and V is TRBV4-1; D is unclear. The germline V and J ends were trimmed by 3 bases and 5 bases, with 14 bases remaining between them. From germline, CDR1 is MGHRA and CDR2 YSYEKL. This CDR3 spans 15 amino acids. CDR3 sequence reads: CASSHPSMSDQPQHF. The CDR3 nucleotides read TGCGCCAGCAGCCACCCCTCAATGAGTGATCAGCCCCAGCATTTT.

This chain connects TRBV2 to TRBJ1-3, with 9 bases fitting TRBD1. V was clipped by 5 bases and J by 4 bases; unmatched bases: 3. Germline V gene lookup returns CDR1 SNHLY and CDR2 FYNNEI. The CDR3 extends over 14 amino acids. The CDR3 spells CASSNRGQGNTIYF. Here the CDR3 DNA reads TGTGCCAGCAGTAACAGGGGGCAAGGAAACACCATATATTTT.

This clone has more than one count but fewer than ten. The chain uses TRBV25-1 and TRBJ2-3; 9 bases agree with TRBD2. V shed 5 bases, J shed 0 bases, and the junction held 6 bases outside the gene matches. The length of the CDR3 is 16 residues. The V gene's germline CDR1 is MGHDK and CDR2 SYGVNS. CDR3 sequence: CASSSIAGASTDTQYF. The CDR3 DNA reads TGTGCCAGCAGTTCTATAGCGGGAGCCAGCACAGATACGCAGTATTTT.

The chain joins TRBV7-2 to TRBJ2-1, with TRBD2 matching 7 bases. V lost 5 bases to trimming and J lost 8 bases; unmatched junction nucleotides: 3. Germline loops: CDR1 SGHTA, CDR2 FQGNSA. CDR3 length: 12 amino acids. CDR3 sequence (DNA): TGTGCCAGCAGCCCGGGACTACATGAGCAGTTCTTC. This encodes CASSPGLHEQFF. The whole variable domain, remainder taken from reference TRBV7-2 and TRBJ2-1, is GAGVSQSPSNKVTEKGKDVELRCDPISGHTALYWYRQSLGQGLEFLIYFQGNSAPDKSGLPSDRFSAERTGGSVSTLTIQRTQQEDSAVYLCASSPGLHEQFFGPGTRLTVL.

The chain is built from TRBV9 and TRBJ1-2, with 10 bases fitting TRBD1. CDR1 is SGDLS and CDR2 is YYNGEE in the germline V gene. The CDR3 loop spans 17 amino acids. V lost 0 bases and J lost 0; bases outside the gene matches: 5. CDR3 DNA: TGTGCCAGCAGCGTAGACTTGGGACAGGGGTCTAACTATGGCTACACCTTC. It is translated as CASSVDLGQGSNYGYTF.

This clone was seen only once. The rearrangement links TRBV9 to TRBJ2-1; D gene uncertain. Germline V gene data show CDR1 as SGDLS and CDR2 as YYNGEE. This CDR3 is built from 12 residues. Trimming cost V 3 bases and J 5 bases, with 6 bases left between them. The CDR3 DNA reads TGTGCCAGCAGCGCACAAGACAATGAGCAGTTCTTC. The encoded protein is CASSAQDNEQFF. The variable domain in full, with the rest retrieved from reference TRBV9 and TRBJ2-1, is DSGVTQTPKHLITATGQRVTLRCSPRSGDLSVYWYQQSLDQGLQFLIQYYNGEERAKGNILERFSAQQFPDLHSELNLSSLELGDSALYFCASSAQDNEQFFGPGTRLTVL.

In DNA form, the CDR3 reads TGTGCCAGCAGCTTAGGAGGTCGGGGGATGAACACTGAAGCTTTCTTT. Residues: CASSLGGRGMNTEAFF. The chain is built from TRBV7-2 and TRBJ1-1; D possibly corresponds to TRBD1 (5 bases). The CDR3 sequence is 16 residues long. The V gene lost 1 base and the J gene lost 0 bases, with 12 bases spanning the gap. Germline CDR1 is SGHTA and CDR2 is FQGNSA.

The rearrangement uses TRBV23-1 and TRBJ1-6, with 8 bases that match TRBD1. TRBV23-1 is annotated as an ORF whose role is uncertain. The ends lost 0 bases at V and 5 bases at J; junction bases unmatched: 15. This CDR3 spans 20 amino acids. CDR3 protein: CASSQSDGQGLTGHNSPLHF. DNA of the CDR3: TGCGCCAGCAGTCAATCGGACGGACAGGGCCTAACCGGCCATAATTCACCCCTCCACTTT.

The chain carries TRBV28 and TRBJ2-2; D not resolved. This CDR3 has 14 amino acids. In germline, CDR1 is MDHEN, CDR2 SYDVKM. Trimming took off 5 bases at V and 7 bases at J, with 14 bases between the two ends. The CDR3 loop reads CASSRHVAVGELFF. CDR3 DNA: TGTGCCAGCAGTCGCCATGTCGCGGTCGGGGAGCTGTTTTTT.

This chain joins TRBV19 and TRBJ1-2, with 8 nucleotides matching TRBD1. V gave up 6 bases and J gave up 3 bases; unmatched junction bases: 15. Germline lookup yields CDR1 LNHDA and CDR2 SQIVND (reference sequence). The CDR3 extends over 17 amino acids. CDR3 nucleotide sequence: TGTGCCAGTAGAAAGACAGGGGTCGTTTTCGGTGACTATGGCTACACCTTC. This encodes CASRKTGVVFGDYGYTF.

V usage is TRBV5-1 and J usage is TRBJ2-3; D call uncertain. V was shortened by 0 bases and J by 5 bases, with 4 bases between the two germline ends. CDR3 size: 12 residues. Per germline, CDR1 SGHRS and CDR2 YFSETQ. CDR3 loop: CASSLAGDTQYF. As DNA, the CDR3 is TGCGCCAGCAGCTTGGCCGGAGATACGCAGTATTTT.

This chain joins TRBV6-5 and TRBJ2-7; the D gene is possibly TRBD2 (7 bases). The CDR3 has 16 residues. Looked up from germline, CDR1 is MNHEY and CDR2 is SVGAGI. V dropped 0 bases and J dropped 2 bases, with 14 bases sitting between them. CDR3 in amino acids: CASSYSGAGATYEQYF. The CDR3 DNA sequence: TGTGCCAGCAGTTACTCGGGGGCGGGGGCTACCTACGAGCAGTACTTC.

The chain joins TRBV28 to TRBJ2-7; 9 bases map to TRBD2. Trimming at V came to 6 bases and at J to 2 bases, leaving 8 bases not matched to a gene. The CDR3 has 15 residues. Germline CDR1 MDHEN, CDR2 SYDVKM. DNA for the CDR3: TGTGCCAGCAGCCCCTGGCGGGAGGGAACCTACGAGCAGTACTTC. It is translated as CASSPWREGTYEQYF.

CDR3 loop: CASSSPQAGGQDNEQFF. DNA of the CDR3: TGTGCCAGCAGTTCCCCCCAGGCGGGAGGGCAGGACAATGAGCAGTTCTTC. The chain links TRBV28 to TRBJ2-1; 9 positions agree with TRBD2. V trimming: 4 bases; J trimming: 5 bases; junction bases outside the gene matches: 12. CDR3 length equals 17 residues. Germline CDR1 is MDHEN and CDR2 is SYDVKM. The full variable domain, with the rest looked up from reference TRBV28 and TRBJ2-1, is DVKVTQSSRYLVKRTGEKVFLECVQDMDHENMFWYRQDPGLGLRLIYFSYDVKMKEKGDIPEGYSVSREKKERFSLILESASTNQTSMYLCASSSPQAGGQDNEQFFGPGTRLTVL.

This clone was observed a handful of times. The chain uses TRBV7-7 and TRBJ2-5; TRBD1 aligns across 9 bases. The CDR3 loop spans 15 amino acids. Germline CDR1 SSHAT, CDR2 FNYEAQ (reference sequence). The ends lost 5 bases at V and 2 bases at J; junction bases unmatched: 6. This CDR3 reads CASSPTGTGQETQYF. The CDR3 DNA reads TGTGCCAGCAGCCCCACGGGGACAGGGCAAGAGACCCAGTACTTC.

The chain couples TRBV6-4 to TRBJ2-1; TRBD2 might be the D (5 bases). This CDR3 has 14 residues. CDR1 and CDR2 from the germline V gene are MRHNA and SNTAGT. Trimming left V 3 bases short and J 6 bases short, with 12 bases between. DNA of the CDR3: TGTGCCAGCAGTGAGCTAGCCGGATCCAATGAGCAGTTCTTC. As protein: CASSELAGSNEQFF.

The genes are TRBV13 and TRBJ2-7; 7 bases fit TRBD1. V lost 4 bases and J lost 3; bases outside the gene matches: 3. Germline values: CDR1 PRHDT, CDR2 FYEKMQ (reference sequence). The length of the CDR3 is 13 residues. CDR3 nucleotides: TGTGCCAGCAGCTCGGGACAGTTCTACGAGCAGTACTTC. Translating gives CASSSGQFYEQYF.

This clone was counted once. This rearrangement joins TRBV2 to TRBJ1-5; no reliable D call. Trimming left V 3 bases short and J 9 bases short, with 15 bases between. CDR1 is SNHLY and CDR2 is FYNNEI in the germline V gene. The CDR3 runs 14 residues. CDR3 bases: TGTGCCAGCAGTGAGGATGGGTCCCGAGGGCCCCAGCATTTT. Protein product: CASSEDGSRGPQHF.

The CDR3 DNA is TGTGCCAGCAGTTTCAGGGAGGGTCAGCCCCAGCATTTT. Protein sequence: CASSFREGQPQHF. V gene TRBV27 combines with J gene TRBJ1-5; perhaps TRBD1 as D (5 bases). The CDR3 runs 13 residues. V lost 3 bases, J lost 6 bases, and 9 bases lay in between. In germline, CDR1 is MNHEY, CDR2 SMNVEV (reference sequence).